This T cell receptor (beta chain) emerged from a study of response to subunit inactivated influenza vaccine. There are a few counts of this clonotype. Unmatched junction bases numbered 5, after V lost 5 bases and J lost 14 bases. The CDR3 is 11 residues long. Germline V gene data show CDR1 as SGHTA and CDR2 as FQGNSA. TCRdb processed the RT-PCR reads anew with MiXCR; each CDR3 protein has one entry. The sample holds roughly 550,000 distinct CDR3 sequences, roughly 25% seen once. These data were likewise used in another study, on T cells expressing NK-cell markers. From that paper: Generation of TCR beta cDNA was performed by 5'RACE template switching incorporating UMIs. Over 5 donors had dominant NKG2C+ clonotypes that comprised roughly 1.0-7.0% of their CD8+ T cells. These same clonotypes (in several donors) also led the CD3+CD56-NKG2C+ fraction. No clear determination of HCMV specificity was made for expanded NKG2C+ T cell clones.

The chain joins TRBV7-2 to TRBJ1-4, with 7 bases lining up with TRBD1. This TCR derives from a man aged 45-60 years who received an inactivated influenza vaccine. This sample comprised CD4+ T cells sorted from PBMCs, obtained 11 to 12 days after vaccination. The CDR3, as DNA: TGTGCCAGCAGCATGACAGGGCGGCTGTTTTTT. It encodes CASSMTGRLFF.